This section outlines one TCR beta chain sequence together with its context. This entry is derived from a study of PD-L1 blockade in urothelial cancer. Deletions cut 3 bases from V and 4 bases from J, with 12 bases between. The germline gives CDR1 MDHEN, CDR2 SYDVKM. This CDR3 contains 14 residues. Here immunoSEQ multiplex PCR was the method, and the copy in TCRdb shows in-frame clones only, minus some. The table has fewer than 90,000 clones, 80% to 95% seen once; the top ten hold around 0.9%. Regarding time point: peripheral blood 6 weeks after treatment start. This TCR came from a woman aged 80 or older with urothelial cancer. This specimen consisted of PBMCs, obtained around atezolizumab (anti-PD-L1) treatment. This chain joins TRBV28 and TRBJ1-2; possibly TRBD1 for D (6 bases). CDR3 coding DNA: TGTGCCAGCAGTTTGGGGGCCTTAGCCTATGGCTACACCTTC. It codes for CASSLGALAYGYTF.